This T cell receptor (beta chain) comes out of a study of T and B cells in COVID-19 patients. In its sample, this clonotype ranks as medium-sized. Multiplex PCR with BIOMED2 TRB-A/B primer pools amplified TRB rearrangements. TCRdb reprocessed the multiplex PCR reads via MiXCR and lists one record per CDR3 protein. The data hold about 5,000 distinct CDR3 sequences, with approximately 30% observed a single time. Each TRB amplification used roughly 220-550 ng of genomic DNA from blood. Germline CDR1 reads GTSNPN; CDR2 reads SVGIG (reference sequence). This CDR3 has 17 residues. The V and J ends lost 2 bases and 0 bases, in that order; junction bases with no gene match: 12.

What was sequenced was blood. This receptor was obtained from a human donor with active COVID-19. The chain has TRBV30 and TRBJ2-7; 8 positions agree with TRBD1. CDR3 in DNA: TGTGCCTGGAGTAGGGACAGGTTGGGGATTGGCTCCTACGAGCAGTACTTC. This translates into CAWSRDRLGIGSYEQYF.